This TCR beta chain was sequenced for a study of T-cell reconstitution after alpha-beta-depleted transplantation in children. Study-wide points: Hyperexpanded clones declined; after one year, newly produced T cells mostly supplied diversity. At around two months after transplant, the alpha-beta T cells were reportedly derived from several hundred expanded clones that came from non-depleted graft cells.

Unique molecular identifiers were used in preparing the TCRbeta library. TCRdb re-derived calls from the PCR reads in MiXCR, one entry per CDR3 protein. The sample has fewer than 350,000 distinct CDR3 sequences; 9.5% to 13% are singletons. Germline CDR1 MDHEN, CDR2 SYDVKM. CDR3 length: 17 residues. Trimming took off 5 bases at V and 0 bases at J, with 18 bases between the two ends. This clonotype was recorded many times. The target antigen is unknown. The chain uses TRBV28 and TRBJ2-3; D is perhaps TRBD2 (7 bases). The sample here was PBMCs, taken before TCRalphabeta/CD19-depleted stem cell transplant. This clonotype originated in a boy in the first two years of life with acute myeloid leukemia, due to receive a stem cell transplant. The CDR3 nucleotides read TGTGCCAGCAGTCTTGGGGGGGGCCGAAAAAGCACAGATACGCAGTATTTT. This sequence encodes CASSLGGGRKSTDTQYF.